Below, 18 T cell receptor beta chains from the same sample are listed, as sequenced in a study of blood T cell repertoires in COVID-19. The assay was immunoSEQ multiplex PCR, and TCRdb's table has in-frame clones only and misses some. The data contain over 200,000 clones, less than 90% of them singletons. The specimen sequenced was PBMCs or T cells enriched from blood (not recorded which). The receptors stem from a woman aged 25 to 39 who had been exposed to COVID-19.

This chain links TRBV10-3 with TRBJ1-3, with D tentatively TRBD1 (6 bases). The CDR3 extends over 16 amino acids. The V gene's germline CDR1 is ENHRY and CDR2 SYGVKD. With 6 bases removed from V and 0 bases from J, the gap between germline ends came to 15 bases. The CDR3 region is CAISKDQGRSGNTIYF. The CDR3 bases are TGTGCCATCAGCAAAGACCAGGGGCGCTCTGGAAACACCATATATTTT.

This clone was seen a few times. This sequence joins TRBV10-1 and TRBJ1-6; D uncertain. Germline loops: CDR1 WNHNN, CDR2 SYGVQD (reference sequence). This CDR3 comprises 14 residues. V dropped 2 bases and J dropped 10 bases, with 12 bases sitting between them. CDR3 in amino acids: CASSEGGYESPLHF. The CDR3 DNA follows: TGCGCCAGCAGTGAGGGAGGTTACGAATCACCCCTCCACTTT.

J is TRBJ2-2 and V is TRBV6-5; no firm D call. The V end was cut by 6 bases, the J end by 5 bases, with 10 bases between. The CDR3 runs 13 residues. Germline CDR1 MNHEY, CDR2 SVGAGI. The CDR3 sequence: CASRSLGTGELFF. The CDR3 DNA reads TGTGCCAGCAGGTCCCTCGGGACCGGGGAGCTGTTTTTT.

In its sample, this clone was seen a few times. The chain employs TRBV5-1 and TRBJ1-5; 8 bases agree with TRBD1. V trimming: 2 bases; J trimming: 5 bases; junction bases outside the gene matches: 6. This CDR3 has 15 amino acids. Germline CDR1 SGHRS, CDR2 YFSETQ. The CDR3 region is CASSFMPGGDQPQHF. The CDR3 DNA reads TGCGCCAGCAGCTTCATGCCAGGGGGCGATCAGCCCCAGCATTTT.

V gene TRBV5-8 combines with J gene TRBJ1-5; D is perhaps TRBD1 (6 bases). This CDR3 comprises 18 residues. Trimming took off 8 bases at V and 0 bases at J, with 24 bases between the two ends. Germline loops: CDR1 SGHTS, CDR2 YDEGEE. In DNA, the CDR3 is TGTGCCAGTAGCACAGGGTCCTTATCAATTTTTAGCAATCAGCCCCAGCATTTT. Protein product: CASSTGSLSIFSNQPQHF.

V usage is TRBV2 and J usage is TRBJ2-7; tentatively, D is TRBD2 (5 bases). The CDR3 contains 14 residues. V shed 8 bases and J shed 1 base, with 15 bases lying between them. CDR1 and CDR2 (germline): SNHLY, FYNNEI. CDR3 nucleotide sequence: TGTGCCAGCTCTCGGGATAGCGTATCCTACGAGCAGTACTTC. Protein product: CASSRDSVSYEQYF.

V usage is TRBV9 and J usage is TRBJ2-7, with 7 bases matching TRBD1. The J segment lost 2 bases and the V segment lost 4 bases, leaving 6 bases of the junction unmatched. Per the germline V gene, CDR1 is SGDLS and CDR2 is YYNGEE. The CDR3 is 14 amino acids. The CDR3 DNA reads as TGTGCCAGCAGCCCGAGACAGGGAACCTACGAGCAGTACTTC. It specifies CASSPRQGTYEQYF.

This clone was observed a single time. The chain carries TRBV6-5 and TRBJ1-2, with TRBD1 as a possible D gene (5 bases). Germline CDR1 reads MNHEY; CDR2 reads SVGAGI. There are 15 residues in the CDR3. The V gene lost 4 bases and the J gene lost 6 bases, with 18 bases spanning the gap. Written as DNA, the CDR3 is TGTGCCAGCAGTTCTGGAGGGGCGGTTGGGGATGGCTACACCTTC. Protein: CASSSGGAVGDGYTF.

This chain connects TRBV2 to TRBJ2-7, with a weak D call TRBD2 (6 bases). V dropped 4 bases and J dropped 1 base, with 17 bases sitting between them. CDR3 length: 16 residues. The V gene's germline CDR1 is SNHLY and CDR2 FYNNEI. CDR3 in DNA: TGTGCCAGCAGTGTAATGGAGGGGTTAATATCCTACGAGCAGTACTTC. Its translation is CASSVMEGLISYEQYF.

This chain uses TRBV5-1 with TRBJ2-7; 10 nucleotides match TRBD1. V dropped 2 bases and J dropped 0; count of bases not matched to a gene: 5. CDR1 is SGHRS and CDR2 is YFSETQ in the germline V gene. This CDR3 spans 16 amino acids. CDR3 in amino acids: CASSFSGDRGSYEQYF. CDR3 DNA: TGCGCCAGCAGCTTCTCGGGGGACAGGGGCTCCTACGAGCAGTACTTC.

The CDR3 loop is CASKGTNLWHEQFF. CDR3 bases: TGTGCCAGTAAGGGGACTAACCTGTGGCATGAGCAGTTCTTC. This chain joins TRBV19 and TRBJ2-1; 7 nucleotides align to TRBD2. Germline CDR1 and CDR2: LNHDA and SQIVND (reference sequence). CDR3 length equals 14 residues. Losses at the gene ends were 7 bases for V and 8 bases for J; bases not matched to a gene: 11.

On this clone itself: Other DNA sequences in this specimen translate into the identical CDR3. The V and J genes are TRBV5-1 and TRBJ1-4, with D possibly TRBD1 on 6 matching bases. The CDR3 spans 14 residues. Germline V gene data show CDR1 as SGHRS and CDR2 as YFSETQ. Trimming removed 2 bases at V and 1 base at J, with 6 bases between. In nucleotides, the CDR3 is TGCGCCAGCAGCTTACAGGGAACTAATGAAAAACTGTTTTTT. This codes for CASSLQGTNEKLFF.

V is TRBV5-1 and J is TRBJ1-2; no firm D call. This CDR3 is 16 amino acids long. Germline V lookup: CDR1 SGHRS, CDR2 YFSETQ. Trimming left V 0 bases short and J 7 bases short, with 19 bases between. CDR3 amino acids: CASSLAEADLSGGYTF. CDR3 DNA sequence: TGCGCCAGCAGCTTGGCCGAGGCAGACCTAAGCGGTGGCTACACCTTC.

V usage is TRBV6-6 and J usage is TRBJ2-1; D gene ambiguous. V lost 4 bases and J lost 5, with 18 bases in between. The germline gives CDR1 MNHNY, CDR2 SVGAGI (reference sequence). The CDR3 length is 16 residues. The CDR3 DNA reads TGTGCCAGCAGTTCCCCGGGTCCGCAAAACAACAATGAGCAGTTCTTC. Its translation: CASSSPGPQNNNEQFF.

The rearrangement uses TRBV14 and TRBJ1-2; TRBD1 is a possible D gene (5 bases). This CDR3 is 11 amino acids long. Germline V gene lookup returns CDR1 SGHDN and CDR2 FVKESK. V gave up 1 base and J gave up 8 bases, with 5 bases separating them. CDR3 loop: CASSQGGGYTF. Here the CDR3 DNA reads TGTGCCAGCAGCCAAGGGGGCGGCTACACCTTC. Complete variable domain (other parts from reference TRBV14 and TRBJ1-2): EAGVTQFPSHSVIEKGQTVTLRCDPISGHDNLYWYRRVMGKEIKFLLHFVKESKQDESGMPNNRFLAERTGGTYSTLKVQPAELEDSGVYFCASSQGGGYTFGSGTRLTVV.

This chain uses TRBV5-1 with TRBJ1-2, with a tentative D call TRBD1 (6 bases). V lost 5 bases and J 8 bases, leaving 10 bases between the germline ends. The CDR3 spans 11 residues. Germline values: CDR1 SGHRS, CDR2 YFSETQ. The CDR3 loop is CASSARGGYTF. The CDR3 nucleotides are TGCGCCAGCAGTGCTAGGGGGGGCTACACCTTC.

The genes are TRBV18 and TRBJ2-7; 9 bases align to TRBD1. CDR3 length: 14 amino acids. V lost 6 bases, J lost 3 bases, and 6 bases stayed unmatched. CDR1 is KGHSH, CDR2 LQKENI, per germline. The CDR3 protein is CASSPGQGLYEQYF. Written as DNA, the CDR3 is TGTGCCAGCTCCCCGGGACAGGGACTCTACGAGCAGTACTTC.

The V call is TRBV9, the J call TRBJ1-4; 7 positions agree with TRBD1. Germline V gene lookup returns CDR1 SGDLS and CDR2 YYNGEE. With 2 bases clipped from V and 3 bases from J, the junction kept 4 bases outside the gene matches. The CDR3 consists of 15 residues. The CDR3 is CASSVRGGSNEKLFF. The CDR3 bases are TGTGCCAGCAGCGTGAGAGGGGGCTCTAATGAAAAACTGTTTTTT. The whole variable domain, remainder taken from reference TRBV9 and TRBJ1-4, is DSGVTQTPKHLITATGQRVTLRCSPRSGDLSVYWYQQSLDQGLQFLIQYYNGEERAKGNILERFSAQQFPDLHSELNLSSLELGDSALYFCASSVRGGSNEKLFFGSGTQLSVL.